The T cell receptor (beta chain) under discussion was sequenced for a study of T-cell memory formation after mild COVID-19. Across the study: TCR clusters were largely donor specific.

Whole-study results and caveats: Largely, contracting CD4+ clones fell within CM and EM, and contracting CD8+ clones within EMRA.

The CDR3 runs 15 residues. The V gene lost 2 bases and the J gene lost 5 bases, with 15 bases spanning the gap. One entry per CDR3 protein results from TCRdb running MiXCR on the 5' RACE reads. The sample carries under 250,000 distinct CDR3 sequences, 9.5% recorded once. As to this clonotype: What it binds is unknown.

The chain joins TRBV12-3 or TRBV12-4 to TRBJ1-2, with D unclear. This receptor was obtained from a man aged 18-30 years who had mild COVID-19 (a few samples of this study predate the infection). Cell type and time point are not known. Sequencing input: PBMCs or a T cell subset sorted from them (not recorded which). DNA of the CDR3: TGTGCCAGCAGTTTATTCCTGGGCGGAAGATATGGCTACACCTTC. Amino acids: CASSLFLGGRYGYTF.